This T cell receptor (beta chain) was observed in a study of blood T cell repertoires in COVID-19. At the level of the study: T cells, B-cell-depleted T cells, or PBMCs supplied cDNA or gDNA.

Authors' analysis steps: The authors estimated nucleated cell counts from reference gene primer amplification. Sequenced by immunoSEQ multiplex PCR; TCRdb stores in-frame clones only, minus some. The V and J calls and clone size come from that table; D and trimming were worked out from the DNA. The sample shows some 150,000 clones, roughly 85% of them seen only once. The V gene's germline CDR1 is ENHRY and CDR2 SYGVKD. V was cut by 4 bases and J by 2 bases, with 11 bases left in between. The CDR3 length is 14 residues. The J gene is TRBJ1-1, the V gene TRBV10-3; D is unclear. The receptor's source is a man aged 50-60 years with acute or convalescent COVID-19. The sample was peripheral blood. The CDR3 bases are TGTGCCATCAGTGCCGCACAGACAAACACTGAAGCTTTCTTT. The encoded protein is CAISAAQTNTEAFF.